This T cell receptor beta chain is from a study of CD8 T cells in ankylosing spondylitis. Study observations and caveats: It appeared that ankylosing spondylitis blood was characterized by a TCR beta motif of fewer than ten highly homologous variants. As reported, disease-linked clones showed significant enrichment in matched ankylosing spondylitis synovial fluid.

Each CDR3 protein gets one entry after TCRdb re-called the 5' RACE reads with MiXCR. Of some 140,000 distinct CDR3 sequences in the sample, 7% to 10% were seen once. This clonotype was counted ten times or more. The antigen is not known. Trimming took off 6 bases at V and 2 bases at J, with 10 bases between the two ends. CDR1 and CDR2 (germline): MGHDK, SYGVNS. This CDR3 has 13 amino acids. Sequencing input: synovial fluid, either unsorted or a sorted T cell fraction (not recorded which). This chain links TRBV25-1 with TRBJ2-5, with D perhaps TRBD2 (5 bases). The TCR comes from a male donor with ankylosing spondylitis. In DNA, the CDR3 is TGTGCCAGCAGGAAGGGAGCACAAGAGACCCAGTACTTC. Translation: CASRKGAQETQYF.